A selection of T cell receptor beta chains follows, all from one sample in a study of beta chain features in type 1 diabetes. The table came from immunoSEQ multiplex PCR; TCRdb's copy has only in-frame clones and leaves some out. The sample has 220,000 or so clones, roughly two thirds seen once. The sequenced material came from naive CD4+ T cells from blood. The receptor source for this set is a man aged 30 to 39 in good health. Each CDR3 is given with its conserved first and last residue. Fields, in order: V gene, CDR3 protein.

>TRBV30
CAWSHKDYNSPLHF
>TRBV2
CASGGETQYF
>TRBV2
CASSERSGEWADTQYF
>TRBV29-1
CSVGSLTSGGDTQYF
>TRBV30
CAWGLAGRLTDTQYF
>TRBV28
CASTPGGSYEQYF
>TRBV30
CAWSDRTVHGYTF
>TRBV30
CAWSVRADTQYF
>TRBV29-1
CSSPRDSSGDTQYF
>TRBV29-1
CSGAVNEQFF
>TRBV30
CAWTRHNSPLHF
>TRBV25-1
CASSELRGNTEAFF
>TRBV29-1
CSVAPDSEAFF
>TRBV30
CAWSGQGEKLFF
>TRBV30
CAWSVGLQAKNIQYF
>TRBV5-4
CASRAGTSGYEQYF
>TRBV2
CASRRGVSQETQYF
>TRBV30
CAWTYQGTNEKLFF
>TRBV11-2
CASSRTSGSYEQYF
>TRBV18
CASSLTGSNQPQHF
>TRBV7-2
CASSLARGYEQYF
>TRBV30
CAWSDSVEQYF
>TRBV30
CAWSRDRGSLSPLHF
>TRBV7-2
CASSFDGRREQYF
>TRBV4-1
CASSQEVGGRRQPQHF
>TRBV30
CAWRKGPNNEQFF
>TRBV30
CAWSPWGGSQPQHF
>TRBV4-3
CASSQRMGEQYF
>TRBV29-1
CSVGTGNTEAFF
>TRBV20-1
CSASGANVLTF
>TRBV7-8
CASSLGPGENNEQFF
>TRBV5-6
CASSSGTTYSPLHF
>TRBV20-1
CSAADTNEQFF
>TRBV25-1
CASRAGQGANTQYF
>TRBV29-1
CSVENPTGVGTEAFF
>TRBV30
CAWTDSNPYEQYF
>TRBV29-1
CSCGEQYF
>TRBV29-1
CSVRLGGPQETQYF
>TRBV29-1
CSVEDLRDRGNNEQFF
>TRBV4-3
CASSQDSAGNYGYTF
>TRBV14
CASSQSRRGTIYGYTF
>TRBV30
CACSRQYEQYF
>TRBV10-3
CAISSTDTQYF
>TRBV5-1
CASSLESSSYNEQFF
>TRBV6-1
CASSAGDGPREQYF
>TRBV25-1
CASSGQGRGYTF
>TRBV19
CASSTGLVGDEQFF
>TRBV30
CAWSVRPGAGYTF